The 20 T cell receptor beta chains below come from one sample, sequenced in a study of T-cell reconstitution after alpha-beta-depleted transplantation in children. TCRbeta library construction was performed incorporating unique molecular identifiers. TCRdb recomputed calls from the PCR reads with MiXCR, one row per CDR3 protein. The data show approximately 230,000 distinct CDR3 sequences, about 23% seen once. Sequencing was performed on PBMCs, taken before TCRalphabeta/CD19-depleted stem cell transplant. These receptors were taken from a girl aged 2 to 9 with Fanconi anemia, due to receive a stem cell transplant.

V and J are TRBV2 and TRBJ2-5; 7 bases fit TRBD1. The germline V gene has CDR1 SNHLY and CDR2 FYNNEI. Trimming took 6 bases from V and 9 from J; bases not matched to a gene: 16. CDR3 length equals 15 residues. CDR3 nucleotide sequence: TGTGCCAGCAGCGCAACAGGGGCGGCTACGGTGGCCCAGTACTTC. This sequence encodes CASSATGAATVAQYF.

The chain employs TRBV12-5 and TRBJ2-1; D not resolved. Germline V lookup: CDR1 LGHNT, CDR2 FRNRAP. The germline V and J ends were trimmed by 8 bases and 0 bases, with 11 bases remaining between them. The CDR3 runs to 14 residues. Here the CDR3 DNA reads TGTGCTAGTCGTGGCGGAAGCTCCTACAATGAGCAGTTCTTC. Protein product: CASRGGSSYNEQFF.

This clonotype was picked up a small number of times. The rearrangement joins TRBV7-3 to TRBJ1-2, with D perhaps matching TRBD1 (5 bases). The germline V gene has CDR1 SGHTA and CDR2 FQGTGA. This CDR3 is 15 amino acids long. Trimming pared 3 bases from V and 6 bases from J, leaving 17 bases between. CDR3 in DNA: TGTGCCAGCAGCTTGGCTCCCTCGGCAGGGAATGGCTACACCTTC. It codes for CASSLAPSAGNGYTF.

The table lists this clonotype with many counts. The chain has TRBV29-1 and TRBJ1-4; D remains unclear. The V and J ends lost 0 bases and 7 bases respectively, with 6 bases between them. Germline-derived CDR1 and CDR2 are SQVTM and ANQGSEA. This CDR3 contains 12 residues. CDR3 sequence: CSVEDLGEKLFF. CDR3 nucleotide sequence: TGCAGCGTTGAAGATCTTGGTGAAAAACTGTTTTTT.

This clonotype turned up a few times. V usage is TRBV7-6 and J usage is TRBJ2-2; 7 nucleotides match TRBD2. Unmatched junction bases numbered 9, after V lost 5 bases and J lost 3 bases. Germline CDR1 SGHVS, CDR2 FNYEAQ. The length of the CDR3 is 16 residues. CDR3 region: CASSLVSGIDTGELFF. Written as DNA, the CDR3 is TGTGCCAGCAGCCTTGTAAGCGGGATCGACACCGGGGAGCTGTTTTTT.

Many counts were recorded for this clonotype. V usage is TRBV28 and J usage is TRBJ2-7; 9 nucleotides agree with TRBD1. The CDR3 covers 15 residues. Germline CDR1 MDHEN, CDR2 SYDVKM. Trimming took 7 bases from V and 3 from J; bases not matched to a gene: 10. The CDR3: CASTPTGTGFYEQYF. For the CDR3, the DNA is TGTGCCAGCACCCCAACCGGGACAGGGTTCTACGAGCAGTACTTC.

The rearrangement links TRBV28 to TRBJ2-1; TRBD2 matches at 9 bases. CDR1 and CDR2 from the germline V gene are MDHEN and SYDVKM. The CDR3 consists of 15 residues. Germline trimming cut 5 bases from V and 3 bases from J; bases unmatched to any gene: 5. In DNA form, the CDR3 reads TGTGCCAGCAGTGCAACTAGCGGGTACTACAATGAGCAGTTCTTC. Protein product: CASSATSGYYNEQFF.

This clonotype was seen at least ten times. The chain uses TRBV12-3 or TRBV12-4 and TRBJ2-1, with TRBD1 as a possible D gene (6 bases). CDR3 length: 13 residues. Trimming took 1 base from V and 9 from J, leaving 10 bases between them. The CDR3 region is CASSLGQGTEQFF. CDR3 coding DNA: TGTGCCAGCAGTTTAGGGCAGGGGACTGAGCAGTTCTTC.

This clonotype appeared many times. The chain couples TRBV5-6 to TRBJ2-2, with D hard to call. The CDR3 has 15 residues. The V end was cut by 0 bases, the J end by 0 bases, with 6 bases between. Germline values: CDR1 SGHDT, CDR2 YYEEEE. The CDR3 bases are TGTGCCAGCAGCTTGGAGGCCTCGAACACCGGGGAGCTGTTTTTT. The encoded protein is CASSLEASNTGELFF.

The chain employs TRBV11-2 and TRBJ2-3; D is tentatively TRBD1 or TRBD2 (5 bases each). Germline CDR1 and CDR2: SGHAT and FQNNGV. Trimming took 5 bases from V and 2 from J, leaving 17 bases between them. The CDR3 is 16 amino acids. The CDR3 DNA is TGTGCCAGCAGCCGTCCGGGACCGCGGATCACAGATACGCAGTATTTT. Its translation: CASSRPGPRITDTQYF.

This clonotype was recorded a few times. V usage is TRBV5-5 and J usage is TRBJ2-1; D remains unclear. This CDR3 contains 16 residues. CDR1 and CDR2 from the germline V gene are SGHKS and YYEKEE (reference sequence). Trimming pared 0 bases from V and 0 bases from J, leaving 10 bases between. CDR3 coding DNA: TGTGCCAGCAGCTTGGAGTGGGCTAGCTCCTACAATGAGCAGTTCTTC. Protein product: CASSLEWASSYNEQFF.

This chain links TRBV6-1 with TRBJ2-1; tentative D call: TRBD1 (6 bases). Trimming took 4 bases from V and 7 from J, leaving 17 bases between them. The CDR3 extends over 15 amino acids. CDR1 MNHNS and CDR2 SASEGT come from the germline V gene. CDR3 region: CASSGSRGSWNEQFF. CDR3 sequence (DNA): TGTGCCAGCAGTGGGAGCAGGGGTAGTTGGAATGAGCAGTTCTTC.

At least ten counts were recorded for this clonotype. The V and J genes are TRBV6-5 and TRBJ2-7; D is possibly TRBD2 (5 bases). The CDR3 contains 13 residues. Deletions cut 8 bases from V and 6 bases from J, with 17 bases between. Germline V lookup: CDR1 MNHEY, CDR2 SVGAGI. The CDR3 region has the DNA TGTGCCAGCCGTAGCGATGAATTTTTCGAGCAGTACTTC. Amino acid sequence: CASRSDEFFEQYF.

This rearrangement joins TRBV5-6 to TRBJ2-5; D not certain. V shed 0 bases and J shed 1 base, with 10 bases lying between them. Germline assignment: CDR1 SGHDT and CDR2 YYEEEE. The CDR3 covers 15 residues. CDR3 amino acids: CASSLVVSPQETQYF. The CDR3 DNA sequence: TGTGCCAGCAGCTTGGTGGTTAGCCCCCAAGAGACCCAGTACTTC.

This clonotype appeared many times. The CDR3 DNA is TGCAGCGTTGTCCTAGGGGGCGGGCAGTACTTC. As protein: CSVVLGGGQYF. The chain joins TRBV29-1 to TRBJ2-7, with 7 nucleotides matching TRBD1. The CDR3 runs 11 residues. V trimming: 4 bases; J trimming: 9 bases; junction bases outside the gene matches: 6. Germline values: CDR1 SQVTM, CDR2 ANQGSEA.

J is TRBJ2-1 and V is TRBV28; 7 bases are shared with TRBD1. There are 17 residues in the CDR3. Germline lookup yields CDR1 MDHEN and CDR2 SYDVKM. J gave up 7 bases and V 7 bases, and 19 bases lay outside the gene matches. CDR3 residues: CASTQGVPGWTWNEQFF. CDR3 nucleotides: TGTGCCAGCACCCAGGGGGTACCCGGTTGGACATGGAATGAGCAGTTCTTC.

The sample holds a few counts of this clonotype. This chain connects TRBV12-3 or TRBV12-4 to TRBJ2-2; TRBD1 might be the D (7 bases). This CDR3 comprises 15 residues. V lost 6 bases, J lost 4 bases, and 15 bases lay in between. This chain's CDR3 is CASRGGQQPTGELFF. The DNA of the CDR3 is TGTGCCAGCAGGGGGGGACAGCAACCCACCGGGGAGCTGTTTTTT.

DNA of the CDR3: TGCAGCGTTGTGGCGGGAGCCGTCTCTGGGGCCAACGTCCTGACTTTC. It specifies CSVVAGAVSGANVLTF. The chain employs TRBV29-1 and TRBJ2-6; 7 bases align to TRBD2. This CDR3 contains 16 residues. V shed 4 bases and J 0 bases; nucleotides not matched to a gene: 6. Germline V gene data show CDR1 as SQVTM and CDR2 as ANQGSEA.

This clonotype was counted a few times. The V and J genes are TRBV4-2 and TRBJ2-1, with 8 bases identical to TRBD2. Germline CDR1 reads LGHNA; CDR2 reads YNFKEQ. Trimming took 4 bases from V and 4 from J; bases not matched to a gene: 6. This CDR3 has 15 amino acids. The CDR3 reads CASSRATSAYNEQFF. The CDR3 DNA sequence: TGTGCCAGCAGCCGCGCGACTAGCGCTTACAATGAGCAGTTCTTC.

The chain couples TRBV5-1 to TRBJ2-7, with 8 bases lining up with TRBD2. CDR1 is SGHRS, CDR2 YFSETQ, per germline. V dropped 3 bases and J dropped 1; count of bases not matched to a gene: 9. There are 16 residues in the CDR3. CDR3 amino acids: CASSWGPGLASYEQYF. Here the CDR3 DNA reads TGCGCCAGCAGCTGGGGGCCAGGACTAGCTTCCTACGAGCAGTACTTC.